Listed here are 8 T cell receptor beta chains from one sample, sequenced in a study of identical twins. Via MiXCR, TCRdb re-called the 5' RACE reads, giving one row per CDR3 protein. The table records approximately 410,000 distinct CDR3 sequences, about 18% of them present only once. Sequenced sample: naive T cells sorted from blood. All receptors come from a man between 50 and 59 years old in good health.

The V call is TRBV7-2, the J call TRBJ2-7; D not resolved. Trimming shortened V by 1 base and J by 7 bases, and 5 bases separated the two germline ends. Germline V gene data show CDR1 as SGHTA and CDR2 as FQGNSA. There are 11 residues in the CDR3. In DNA, the CDR3 is TGTGCCAGCAGCTTAGTTTCTGAGCAGTACTTC. Protein product: CASSLVSEQYF.

This clonotype was detected ten times or more. This chain joins TRBV20-1 and TRBJ2-5; TRBD2 agrees at 15 bases. Germline V gene lookup returns CDR1 DFQATT and CDR2 SNEGSKA (reference sequence). The J segment lost 1 base and the V segment lost 1 base, leaving 1 base of the junction unmatched. The CDR3 is 16 residues long. As DNA, the CDR3 is TGCAGTGCTAGAGGGACTAGCGGGAGGGCCCAAGAGACCCAGTACTTC. Protein sequence: CSARGTSGRAQETQYF.

The chain has TRBV20-1 and TRBJ2-3; tentatively, D is TRBD2 (6 bases). The ends were cut back, 5 bases at V and 5 bases at J, with 17 bases in the middle. This CDR3 is 14 amino acids long. Germline values: CDR1 DFQATT, CDR2 SNEGSKA (reference sequence). CDR3 in DNA: TGCAGTGCTCCCCAGGGCGGGATTTTAGATACGCAGTATTTT. Translating it yields CSAPQGGILDTQYF.

This clonotype has just a few counts. This chain connects TRBV30 to TRBJ2-7; D is unresolved. Deletions cut 1 base from V and 2 bases from J, with 9 bases between. The CDR3 is 13 residues long. Germline values: CDR1 GTSNPN, CDR2 SVGIG (reference sequence). This CDR3 is CAWSGVAPYEQYF. DNA for the CDR3: TGTGCCTGGAGTGGGGTAGCTCCCTACGAGCAGTACTTC.

This clonotype was detected many times. V is TRBV28 and J is TRBJ1-2; tentative D call: TRBD1 (5 bases). CDR1 is MDHEN, CDR2 SYDVKM, per germline. The V end lost 5 bases, the J end lost 5 bases, and 9 bases lay between the germline ends. CDR3 size: 12 residues. This CDR3 reads CASSLRGYGYTF. The DNA for the CDR3 is TGTGCCAGCAGTCTTAGGGGATATGGCTACACCTTC.

V gene TRBV30 combines with J gene TRBJ1-1; 9 nucleotides match TRBD1. The V gene end was trimmed by 2 bases and the J gene end by 5 bases; junction bases not matched to a gene: 12. Per germline, CDR1 GTSNPN and CDR2 SVGIG (reference sequence). The CDR3 length is 16 residues. The chain's CDR3 is CAWSTRPGQGRTEAFF. The CDR3, as DNA: TGTGCCTGGAGTACTCGGCCGGGACAGGGACGGACTGAAGCTTTCTTT.

This sequence joins TRBV6-5 and TRBJ2-2; 11 bases fit TRBD2. Germline CDR1 MNHEY, CDR2 SVGAGI. This CDR3 has 16 amino acids. The trim removed 2 bases at V and 5 bases at J, leaving 4 bases unmatched. The CDR3 region is CASSYAGTSGTGELFF. The CDR3 coding sequence is TGTGCCAGCAGTTACGCCGGGACTAGCGGAACCGGGGAGCTGTTTTTT.

This clonotype was recorded many times. This chain joins TRBV20-1 and TRBJ2-7; a weak D match, TRBD1 (5 bases). Germline lookup yields CDR1 DFQATT and CDR2 SNEGSKA (reference sequence). V was shortened by 5 bases and J by 11 bases, with 13 bases between the two germline ends. This CDR3 comprises 10 residues. CDR3 DNA: TGCAGTGCTCGGTGGGGCGGCGAGTACTTC. It yields the protein CSARWGGEYF.